The clone carrying this T cell receptor beta chain came up a few times. The record originates from a study of blood T cell repertoires in COVID-19. CDR3 size: 15 residues. Germline CDR1 LGHNA, CDR2 YNFKEQ. V gave up 4 bases and J gave up 4 bases, with 16 bases separating them. Generated by immunoSEQ multiplex PCR, the TCRdb table keeps only in-frame clones and is missing some. The sample has some 190,000 clones; more than 85% are singletons. Recruitment covered over 20 US areas and drew participants whose ages spanned roughly 18 to 95 years. The gene calls are TRBV4-2 and TRBJ1-1; D gene uncertain. Sequencing used PBMCs or T cells enriched from blood (not recorded which). The TCR comes from a middle-aged woman in a cohort exposed to, infected with or recovered from COVID-19 (not recorded which). The CDR3 DNA reads as TGTGCCAGCAGCCCCCAGGCTTCCGAGCCCACTGAAGCTTTCTTT. Protein: CASSPQASEPTEAFF.